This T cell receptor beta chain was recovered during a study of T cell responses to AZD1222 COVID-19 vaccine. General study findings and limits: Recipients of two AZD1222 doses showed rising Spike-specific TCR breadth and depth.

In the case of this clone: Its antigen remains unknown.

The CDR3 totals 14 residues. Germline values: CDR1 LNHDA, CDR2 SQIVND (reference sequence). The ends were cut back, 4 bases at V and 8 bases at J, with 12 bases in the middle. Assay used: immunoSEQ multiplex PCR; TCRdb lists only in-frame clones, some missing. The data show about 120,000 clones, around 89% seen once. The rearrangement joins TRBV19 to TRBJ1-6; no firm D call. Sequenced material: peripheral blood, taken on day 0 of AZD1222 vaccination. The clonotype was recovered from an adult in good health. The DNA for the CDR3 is TGTGCCAGTAGTAACTGGACCCTCCATTCACCCCTCCACTTT. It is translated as CASSNWTLHSPLHF.